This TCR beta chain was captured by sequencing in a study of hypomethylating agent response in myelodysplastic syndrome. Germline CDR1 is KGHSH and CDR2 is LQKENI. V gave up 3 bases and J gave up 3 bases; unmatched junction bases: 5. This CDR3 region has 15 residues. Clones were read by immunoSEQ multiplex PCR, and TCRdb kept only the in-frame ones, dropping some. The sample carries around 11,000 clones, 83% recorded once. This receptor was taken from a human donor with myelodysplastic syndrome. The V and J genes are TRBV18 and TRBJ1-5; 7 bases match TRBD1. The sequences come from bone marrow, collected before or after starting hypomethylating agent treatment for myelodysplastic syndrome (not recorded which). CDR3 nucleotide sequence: TGTGCCAGCTCACCCGGGACAGCCATCAATCAGCCCCAGCATTTT. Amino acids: CASSPGTAINQPQHF.